The 20 T cell receptor beta chains below were found in one sample sequenced in a study of T cells in Graves' hyperthyroidism and ophthalmopathy. TCR beta CDR3 region amplification was performed from RNA transcripts. The HTBI primer set drove a first-round RT-PCR of the TCR CDR3. TCRdb re-analysed the multiplex PCR reads in MiXCR, keeping a single row per CDR3 protein. This sample has fewer than 500,000 distinct CDR3 sequences, with about 14% found just once. Sequencing input: blood. These receptors were taken from a woman aged 30 to 39 with Graves' ophthalmopathy.

This clonotype was counted at least ten times. V and J are TRBV14 and TRBJ2-5, with D perhaps matching TRBD1 (8 bases). Germline CDR1 and CDR2: SGHDN and FVKESK. Trimming took 4 bases from V and 4 from J, leaving 22 bases between them. CDR3 length: 17 residues. CDR3 in DNA: TGTGCCAGCAGCCGAGAACAGGGGGGGGTCGTTGGAGAGACCCAGTACTTC. Residues: CASSREQGGVVGETQYF.

Ten or more counts support this clonotype. The rearrangement links TRBV7-2 to TRBJ1-6; D gene ambiguous. Germline lookup yields CDR1 SGHTA and CDR2 FQGNSA. This CDR3 region has 14 residues. Trimming cost V 2 bases and J 6 bases, with 8 bases left between them. The CDR3 DNA follows: TGTGCCAGCAGCTTAACTCGGGGTAATTCACCCCTCCACTTT. It is translated as CASSLTRGNSPLHF.

This clonotype came up many times. The genes are TRBV20-1 and TRBJ2-1; 7 bases agree with TRBD2. Germline CDR1 DFQATT, CDR2 SNEGSKA (reference sequence). The junction had 9 bases not matched to a gene; V was cut back by 0 bases and J by 4 bases. The CDR3 extends over 16 amino acids. CDR3 coding DNA: TGCAGTGCTAGAGAAGTGTCTAGCGGAACTTACAATGAGCAGTTCTTC. Protein product: CSAREVSSGTYNEQFF.

J is TRBJ2-7 and V is TRBV20-1; the match to TRBD2 covers 9 bases. The CDR3 runs 15 residues. The junction had 9 bases not matched to a gene; V was cut back by 2 bases and J by 4 bases. CDR1 is DFQATT, CDR2 SNEGSKA, per germline (reference sequence). The CDR3 loop reads CSARFLAGPNYEQYF. The CDR3 DNA sequence: TGCAGTGCTAGATTTCTAGCGGGGCCCAATTACGAGCAGTACTTC.

Note on this clonotype: A much larger clone differs by one base, so this may be a read error. The chain joins TRBV20-1 to TRBJ2-1, with 9 bases aligning to TRBD2. The ends lost 7 bases at V and 2 bases at J; junction bases unmatched: 12. Germline V gives CDR1 DFQATT, CDR2 SNEGSKA (reference sequence). This CDR3 has 16 residues. The CDR3 DNA sequence: TGCAGTGTTACCCCCTTTATAGCGGGGGCCTACAATGAGCAGTTCTTC. Protein product: CSVTPFIAGAYNEQFF.

This clonotype showed up many times. The chain combines TRBV11-2 with TRBJ1-5, with a tentative D call TRBD1 (6 bases). The ends were cut back, 0 bases at V and 5 bases at J, with 11 bases in the middle. The CDR3 sequence is 15 residues long. CDR1 is SGHAT, CDR2 FQNNGV, per germline. CDR3 bases: TGTGCCAGCAGCTTAGACCTCACAGGGTATCAGCCCCAGCATTTT. Protein: CASSLDLTGYQPQHF.

Notes on this clonotype: This may be a read error, as it is one base from a much larger clone. The chain combines TRBV4-1 with TRBJ1-4; TRBD1 matches at 7 bases. CDR1 is MGHRA and CDR2 is YSYEKL in the germline V gene. This CDR3 contains 15 residues. In DNA form, the CDR3 reads TGCGCCAGCGGCCAGGACAGGTCAACTAATGAAAAACTGTTTTTT. Translating it yields CASGQDRSTNEKLFF.

This clonotype occurred many times. The gene calls are TRBV27 and TRBJ2-3; 7 nucleotides match TRBD2. The CDR3 is 14 amino acids. CDR1 MNHEY and CDR2 SMNVEV come from the germline V gene (reference sequence). V shed 5 bases and J 10 bases; nucleotides not matched to a gene: 12. CDR3 nucleotide sequence: TGTGCCAGCAGTGACGATCGGCGGGGGATACCGCAGTATTTT. Protein sequence: CASSDDRRGIPQYF.

The rearrangement links TRBV20-1 to TRBJ2-3; 11 bases fit TRBD2. Germline assignment: CDR1 DFQATT and CDR2 SNEGSKA (reference sequence). The CDR3 totals 16 residues. The J segment lost 0 bases and the V segment lost 6 bases, leaving 8 bases of the junction unmatched. The CDR3 region has the DNA TGCAGTGCGTATAGCGGGGGGGCCTATAGCACAGATACGCAGTATTTT. It yields the protein CSAYSGGAYSTDTQYF.

The sample holds many counts of this clonotype. This rearrangement joins TRBV6-1 to TRBJ1-1; 9 bases agree with TRBD1. The CDR3 loop spans 14 amino acids. J was trimmed by 0 bases and V by 7 bases; bases with no gene match: 3. Germline lookup yields CDR1 MNHNS and CDR2 SASEGT. CDR3 DNA sequence: TGTGCCAGCACGACAGGGGGGATGAACACTGAAGCTTTCTTT. It encodes CASTTGGMNTEAFF.

The table lists this clonotype with many counts. This rearrangement joins TRBV25-1 to TRBJ1-2; no clear D gene. The germline CDR1 and CDR2 sequences are MGHDK and SYGVNS. Trimming stripped 5 bases from V and 3 bases from J, with 10 bases between. This CDR3 contains 13 residues. CDR3 sequence: CASSSNIDYGYTF. CDR3 sequence (DNA): TGTGCCAGCAGTTCCAACATCGACTATGGCTACACCTTC.

There are many counts of this clonotype. This rearrangement joins TRBV29-1 to TRBJ1-1, with D maybe TRBD1 (5 bases). Deletions cut 3 bases from V and 1 base from J, with 12 bases between. The CDR3 loop spans 14 amino acids. Looked up from germline, CDR1 is SQVTM and CDR2 is ANQGSEA. The CDR3 protein is CSVEHRLSNTEAFF. In DNA, the CDR3 is TGCAGCGTTGAGCACAGGTTATCGAACACTGAAGCTTTCTTT.

Worth noting for this clonotype: This may be a read error: a much more frequent sequence differs by one nucleotide. The genes are TRBV11-1 and TRBJ2-3; D is unclear. This CDR3 is 16 amino acids long. CDR1 SGHAT and CDR2 FQDESV come from the germline V gene (reference sequence). V was cut by 1 base and J by 1 base, with 12 bases left in between. This chain's CDR3 is CASSLVWAVRTDTQYF. As DNA, the CDR3 is TGTGCCAGCAGCTTAGTTTGGGCAGTGCGCACAGATACGCAGTATTTT. The full variable domain, with the rest looked up from reference TRBV11-1 and TRBJ2-3, is EAEVAQSPRYKITEKSQAVAFWCDPISGHATLYWYRQILGQGPELLVQFQDESVVDDSQLPKDRFSAERLKGVDSTLKIQPAELGDSAMYLCASSLVWAVRTDTQYFGPGTRLTVL.

The chain joins TRBV16 to TRBJ1-3; 7 bases are a match to TRBD1. The germline CDR1 and CDR2 sequences are KGHSY and FQNENV. Trimming at V came to 0 bases and at J to 4 bases, leaving 3 bases not matched to a gene. CDR3 length: 15 residues. The CDR3 sequence: CASSQSGTAGNTIYF. The CDR3 DNA follows: TGTGCCAGCAGCCAATCCGGGACAGCCGGAAACACCATATATTTT.

Worth noting for this clonotype: A much larger clone sits a single nucleotide away, making a read error possible. This chain links TRBV11-3 with TRBJ1-1; no definite D call. Between the trimmed V and J ends, which lost 5 bases and 1 base, there was a span of 8 bases. This CDR3 has 13 amino acids. Germline V lookup: CDR1 SGHNT, CDR2 YENEEA. The CDR3 reads CASSPLPNTEAFF. The CDR3 bases are TGTGCCAGCAGCCCCCTCCCGAACACTGAAGCTTTCTTT.

A single count supports this clonotype. A much larger clone lies one base from this, so it may be a read error. The rearrangement uses TRBV4-2 and TRBJ2-2; TRBD2 matches at 9 bases. There are 17 residues in the CDR3. The V gene's germline CDR1 is LGHNA and CDR2 YNFKEQ. With V trimmed by 4 bases and J by 4 bases, 10 bases remained unmatched. This CDR3 is CASSPASGAPSTGELFF. Written as DNA, the CDR3 is TGTGCCAGCAGCCCGGCTAGCGGGGCTCCGAGCACCGGGGAGCTGTTTTTT.

This clonotype was detected many times. The chain recombines TRBV20-1 with TRBJ2-5; 9 nucleotides match TRBD2. Germline assignment: CDR1 DFQATT and CDR2 SNEGSKA (reference sequence). The CDR3 contains 16 residues. Trimming removed 0 bases from V and 5 bases from J; junction bases left unmatched: 10. CDR3 in DNA: TGCAGTGCTAGAGACCCCGGGGCGGGGGGGCCGGAGACCCAGTACTTC. Amino acid sequence: CSARDPGAGGPETQYF.

This clonotype was seen only a few times. At one end, the junction sequence differs from germline, possibly due to a read error. V and J are TRBV6-2 or TRBV6-3 and TRBJ1-1; D remains unclear. Per the germline V gene, CDR1 is MNHEY and CDR2 is SVGEGT. This CDR3 has 15 residues. CDR3 in DNA: TGTGCCAGCAGTTATCTTCGGACGGTGAACACTGGAGCTTTCTTT. Translated: CASSYLRTVNTGAFF.

The chain joins TRBV6-1 to TRBJ2-5; the D is unclear. Per the germline V gene, CDR1 is MNHNS and CDR2 is SASEGT. The CDR3 is made up of 14 amino acids. V lost 4 bases and J 5 bases, leaving 14 bases between the germline ends. The CDR3 region has the DNA TGTGCCAGCAGTGGCTTAGTAATTCGGGAGACCCAGTACTTC. Its translation is CASSGLVIRETQYF.

The sample holds many counts of this clonotype. The chain uses TRBV7-3 and TRBJ2-3; 7 nucleotides align to TRBD2. After removal of 5 bases from V and 4 bases from J, the junction contained 6 bases not matched to a gene. This CDR3 comprises 14 residues. CDR1 and CDR2 (germline): SGHTA, FQGTGA. The CDR3 loop reads CASSLLGGADTQYF. In DNA form, the CDR3 reads TGTGCCAGCAGCCTCCTTGGGGGGGCAGATACGCAGTATTTT.